The 30 T cell receptor beta chains presented below share a single source sample, sequenced in a study of blood T cell repertoires in COVID-19. The table came from immunoSEQ multiplex PCR; TCRdb's copy has only in-frame clones and leaves some out. This table has more than 90,000 clones, about 85% appearing once. Sequenced material: peripheral blood. These receptors came from a human donor in a cohort sampled during active COVID-19.

The sample holds one count of this clone. The chain uses TRBV4-3 and TRBJ2-1, with 9 bases matching TRBD2. Germline-derived CDR1 and CDR2 are LGHNA and YSLEER. This CDR3 contains 16 residues. J was trimmed by 3 bases and V by 4 bases; bases with no gene match: 7. The CDR3 spells CASSRAGLAGYNEQFF. DNA for the CDR3: TGCGCCAGCAGCCGAGCGGGACTAGCAGGCTACAATGAGCAGTTCTTC.

The chain is built from TRBV18 and TRBJ1-1, with D possibly being TRBD1 (6 bases). Germline CDR1 KGHSH, CDR2 LQKENI. V dropped 4 bases and J dropped 2 bases, with 11 bases sitting between them. The CDR3 length is 14 residues. CDR3 DNA sequence: TGTGCCAGCTCACGACGGACAGACAACACTGAAGCTTTCTTT. This gives the protein CASSRRTDNTEAFF.

This clone was seen more than once but under ten times. The J gene is TRBJ2-7, the V gene TRBV27, with D possibly TRBD2 on 6 matching bases. V was cut by 2 bases and J by 2 bases, with 16 bases left in between. The CDR3 consists of 16 residues. Germline values: CDR1 MNHEY, CDR2 SMNVEV (reference sequence). The CDR3 loop is CASSLIVGTGAYEQYF. In DNA form, the CDR3 reads TGTGCCAGCAGTTTAATTGTTGGGACGGGGGCCTACGAGCAGTACTTC.

The rearrangement uses TRBV6-6 and TRBJ2-2, with 11 bases matching TRBD1. CDR3 length equals 16 residues. Germline V gives CDR1 MNHNY, CDR2 SVGAGI (reference sequence). With 6 bases clipped from V and 4 bases from J, the junction kept 7 bases outside the gene matches. CDR3 nucleotide sequence: TGTGCCAGCAGCCTTAGGACAGGGGGCGGCACCGGGGAGCTGTTTTTT. It is translated as CASSLRTGGGTGELFF.

The chain's CDR3 is CASSLQETQYF. As DNA, the CDR3 is TGTGCCAGCAGTCTACAAGAGACCCAGTACTTC. The rearrangement links TRBV6-2 or TRBV6-3 to TRBJ2-5; D unclear. The CDR3 covers 11 residues. V lost 5 bases and J lost 2, with 3 bases in between. Per the germline V gene, CDR1 is MNHEY and CDR2 is SVGEGT.

CDR3 protein: CASSFGRNTEAFF. Here the CDR3 DNA reads TGTGCCAGCAGTTTTGGGAGGAACACTGAAGCTTTCTTT. The chain uses TRBV6-2 or TRBV6-3 and TRBJ1-1; no definite D call. This CDR3 is built from 13 residues. Deletions cut 4 bases from V and 1 base from J, with 7 bases between. Germline CDR1 and CDR2: MNHEY and SVGEGT.

The chain joins TRBV28 to TRBJ1-1; D ambiguous. V lost 7 bases and J 2 bases, leaving 8 bases between the germline ends. Germline V gene lookup returns CDR1 MDHEN and CDR2 SYDVKM. The length of the CDR3 is 12 residues. CDR3 loop: CASTTANTEAFF. The CDR3 DNA follows: TGTGCCAGCACTACAGCTAACACTGAAGCTTTCTTT.

The chain combines TRBV6-6 with TRBJ2-7, with 8 bases matching TRBD2. There are 16 residues in the CDR3. In germline, CDR1 is MNHNY, CDR2 SVGAGI (reference sequence). J gave up 2 bases and V 3 bases, and 9 bases lay outside the gene matches. CDR3 coding DNA: TGTGCCAGCAGTTATGCTCGCGGGGGGCAGCCCTACGAGCAGTACTTC. Translating it yields CASSYARGGQPYEQYF.

The gene calls are TRBV11-3 and TRBJ2-3, with TRBD2 identical over 10 bases. The CDR3 length is 14 residues. The V gene end was trimmed by 8 bases and the J gene end by 4 bases; junction bases not matched to a gene: 6. Germline V lookup: CDR1 SGHNT, CDR2 YENEEA. The CDR3 spells CASRASGSADTQYF. The CDR3 bases are TGTGCCAGCCGGGCTAGCGGGAGTGCAGATACGCAGTATTTT.

The CDR3 nucleotides read TGTGCCAGCTCACCACAGGAGATTACTGAAGCTTTCTTT. Its translation is CASSPQEITEAFF. The chain joins TRBV18 to TRBJ1-1, with D uncertain. CDR1 and CDR2 from the germline V gene are KGHSH and LQKENI. Trimming pared 1 base from V and 5 bases from J, leaving 8 bases between. The length of the CDR3 is 13 residues.

The chain combines TRBV3-1 (or the pseudogene TRBV3-2) with TRBJ1-1; weak D call: TRBD1 (6 bases). V shed 3 bases and J shed 3 bases, with 8 bases lying between them. CDR3 length: 13 amino acids. Germline CDR1 and CDR2: LGHDT and YNNKEL (reference sequence). DNA for the CDR3: TGTGCCAGCAGCCAGGGGGCGTACACTGAAGCTTTCTTT. Translating gives CASSQGAYTEAFF.

This clone was found once. The chain employs TRBV13 and TRBJ1-5; 8 bases agree with TRBD1. Germline V gene lookup returns CDR1 PRHDT and CDR2 FYEKMQ (reference sequence). V dropped 5 bases and J dropped 1; count of bases not matched to a gene: 4. This CDR3 is 15 amino acids long. The CDR3: CASSIRQGSNQPQHF. The CDR3 DNA is TGTGCCAGCAGCATCCGACAGGGGAGCAATCAGCCCCAGCATTTT.

The CDR3 region has the DNA TGCGCCAGCAGCTTGAACGCCAGGGGGTTGAAGGAGACCCAGTACTTC. This translates into CASSLNARGLKETQYF. This sequence joins TRBV5-1 and TRBJ2-5; 7 bases agree with TRBD1. The junction had 11 bases not matched to a gene; V was cut back by 1 base and J by 5 bases. Germline loops: CDR1 SGHRS, CDR2 YFSETQ. CDR3 size: 16 residues.

CDR3 nucleotide sequence: TGCGCCAGCAGCCATGAGCGGATCTCCTACAATGAGCAGTTCTTC. This sequence encodes CASSHERISYNEQFF. V usage is TRBV4-3 and J usage is TRBJ2-1, with D tentatively TRBD2 (5 bases). The CDR3 covers 15 residues. V gave up 3 bases and J gave up 0 bases, with 9 bases separating them. Germline CDR1 is LGHNA and CDR2 is YSLEER.

This chain connects TRBV11-2 to TRBJ2-7; D perhaps matches TRBD1 (6 bases). CDR1 SGHAT and CDR2 FQNNGV come from the germline V gene. CDR3 length: 19 residues. V lost 4 bases and J 5 bases, leaving 30 bases between the germline ends. The CDR3 here is CASSSKAGTYRFVRNEQYF. CDR3 sequence (DNA): TGTGCCAGCAGCTCCAAGGCCGGGACATACCGATTTGTGAGAAACGAGCAGTACTTC. The variable domain in full, completed from reference TRBV11-2 and TRBJ2-7, reads EAGVAQSPRYKIIEKRQSVAFWCNPISGHATLYWYQQILGQGPKLLIQFQNNGVVDDSQLPKDRFSAERLKGVDSTLKIQPAKLEDSAVYLCASSSKAGTYRFVRNEQYFGPGTRLTVT.

In this sample, this clone turned up a few times. The rearrangement uses TRBV4-1 and TRBJ2-7, with 10 positions matching TRBD1. CDR1 and CDR2 (germline): MGHRA, YSYEKL. V dropped 0 bases and J dropped 2; count of bases not matched to a gene: 7. The CDR3 extends over 17 amino acids. CDR3 DNA sequence: TGCGCCAGCAGCCAAGAACCACCGGACAGGGGGACCTACGAGCAGTACTTC. It translates to CASSQEPPDRGTYEQYF.

This chain links TRBV19 with TRBJ2-1; 12 bases are a match to TRBD2. After removal of 7 bases from V and 5 bases from J, the junction contained 3 bases not matched to a gene. The CDR3 loop spans 14 amino acids. CDR1 and CDR2 (germline): LNHDA, SQIVND (reference sequence). CDR3 coding DNA: TGTGCCAGTAAAGGACTAGCGGGGCACAATGAGCAGTTCTTC. As protein: CASKGLAGHNEQFF. The variable domain in full, with the rest retrieved from reference TRBV19 and TRBJ2-1, is DGGITQSPKYLFRKEGQNVTLSCEQNLNHDAMYWYRQDPGQGLRLIYYSQIVNDFQKGDIAEGYSVSREKKESFPLTVTSAQKNPTAFYLCASKGLAGHNEQFFGPGTRLTVL.

The chain joins TRBV5-4 to TRBJ2-7; 8 nucleotides align to TRBD1. V lost 0 bases to trimming and J lost 4 bases; unmatched junction nucleotides: 12. This CDR3 comprises 17 residues. Germline V lookup: CDR1 SGHNT, CDR2 YYREEE (reference sequence). The CDR3 DNA is TGTGCCAGCAGCTTGGGTGGACAGGGAAAAAGAGGGTACGAGCAGTACTTC. It specifies CASSLGGQGKRGYEQYF.

CDR3 protein: CASSFVGTHFSEQYF. CDR3 coding DNA: TGTGCCAGCAGCTTTGTGGGGACTCACTTCTCCGAGCAGTACTTC. This rearrangement joins TRBV5-6 to TRBJ2-7; perhaps TRBD2 as D (6 bases). The ends were cut back, 2 bases at V and 6 bases at J, with 18 bases in the middle. This CDR3 has 15 residues. The germline V gene has CDR1 SGHDT and CDR2 YYEEEE.

Regarding this clone: The germline gene is not matched at one end of the junction; a read error may be the cause. The chain is built from TRBV7-6 and TRBJ2-2; 10 bases fit TRBD2. This CDR3 contains 18 residues. In germline, CDR1 is SGHVS, CDR2 FNYEAQ. CDR3 loop: CASSQEASGSEKHRGAVF. In DNA, the CDR3 is TGTGCCAGCAGCCAAGAGGCTAGCGGGAGTGAAAAACACCGGGGAGCTGTTTTT.

The chain joins TRBV11-2 to TRBJ2-7, with a possible D match to TRBD1 (6 bases). The CDR3 totals 19 residues. Germline loops: CDR1 SGHAT, CDR2 FQNNGV. The V end was cut by 1 base, the J end by 3 bases, with 25 bases between. The chain's CDR3 is CASSLAAGARLQLYYEQYF. The CDR3 DNA sequence: TGTGCCAGCAGCTTAGCTGCAGGGGCGCGCTTACAACTCTACTACGAGCAGTACTTC.

The chain combines TRBV5-1 with TRBJ2-7, with 11 bases matching TRBD2. V trimming: 0 bases; J trimming: 2 bases; junction bases outside the gene matches: 10. CDR1 and CDR2 from the germline V gene are SGHRS and YFSETQ. The CDR3 runs 18 residues. CDR3 region: CASSLAPTTSGSTYEQYF. CDR3 DNA: TGCGCCAGCAGCTTGGCCCCCACAACTAGCGGGAGTACCTACGAGCAGTACTTC.

The rearrangement uses TRBV19 and TRBJ1-1, with a tentative D call TRBD1 (5 bases). CDR1 LNHDA and CDR2 SQIVND come from the germline V gene (reference sequence). There are 13 residues in the CDR3. The V and J ends lost 8 bases and 9 bases respectively, with 19 bases between them. CDR3 protein: CASAPLDGGKAFF. As DNA, the CDR3 is TGTGCCAGTGCCCCGTTGGACGGGGGGAAAGCTTTCTTT.

This chain uses TRBV6-6 with TRBJ1-2; D remains ambiguous. CDR1 is MNHNY, CDR2 SVGAGI, per germline (reference sequence). Trimming stripped 2 bases from V and 7 bases from J, with 14 bases between. The CDR3 covers 14 residues. In DNA form, the CDR3 reads TGTGCCAGCAGTTACCGATCGACGGGAGGTGGCTACACCTTC. It is translated as CASSYRSTGGGYTF.

The V gene is TRBV19, the J gene TRBJ1-5, with TRBD1 identical over 11 bases. J lost 7 bases, V lost 5 bases, and 10 bases had no gene match. Germline loops: CDR1 LNHDA, CDR2 SQIVND (reference sequence). This CDR3 region has 16 residues. CDR3 protein: CASSPGQGAVSQPQHF. DNA of the CDR3: TGTGCCAGTAGTCCCGGACAGGGGGCCGTCAGCCAGCCCCAGCATTTT. The variable domain in full, with the rest retrieved from reference TRBV19 and TRBJ1-5, is DGGITQSPKYLFRKEGQNVTLSCEQNLNHDAMYWYRQDPGQGLRLIYYSQIVNDFQKGDIAEGYSVSREKKESFPLTVTSAQKNPTAFYLCASSPGQGAVSQPQHFGDGTRLSIL.

This clone was observed a handful of times. The chain has TRBV27 and TRBJ2-3; 7 positions match TRBD2. Trimming removed 7 bases from V and 2 bases from J; junction bases left unmatched: 9. CDR1 is MNHEY, CDR2 SMNVEV, per germline (reference sequence). The CDR3 sequence is 15 residues long. The CDR3 DNA is TGTGCCAGCAAGTCCCCTAGCGGCTACACAGATACGCAGTATTTT. Translated: CASKSPSGYTDTQYF.

This chain joins TRBV15 and TRBJ2-5; no firm D call. The CDR3 sequence is 16 residues long. Per the germline V gene, CDR1 is LNHNV and CDR2 is YYDKDF (reference sequence). V was clipped by 2 bases and J by 2 bases, with 15 bases between them. The CDR3 coding sequence is TGTGCCACCAGCAGAAGCCCTGATTACCTTCAAGAGACCCAGTACTTC. As protein: CATSRSPDYLQETQYF.

The rearrangement uses TRBV7-9 and TRBJ1-1, with 9 bases lining up with TRBD1. Germline values: CDR1 SEHNR, CDR2 FQNEAQ (reference sequence). V shed 5 bases and J 4 bases; nucleotides not matched to a gene: 8. This CDR3 is 15 amino acids long. The CDR3 is CASSLGDRDGTEAFF. CDR3 bases: TGTGCCAGCAGCCTCGGGGACAGGGACGGCACTGAAGCTTTCTTT.

V gene TRBV25-1 combines with J gene TRBJ1-1, with D perhaps matching TRBD1 (6 bases). Germline loops: CDR1 MGHDK, CDR2 SYGVNS. The CDR3 consists of 14 residues. V dropped 3 bases and J dropped 5 bases, with 13 bases sitting between them. In nucleotides, the CDR3 is TGTGCCAGCAGTGACAGGGACAAACGGACTGAAGCTTTCTTT. Protein product: CASSDRDKRTEAFF.

V is TRBV3-1 (or the pseudogene TRBV3-2) and J is TRBJ1-2; D may be TRBD1 (6 bases). Deletions cut 1 base from V and 7 bases from J, with 13 bases between. Germline-derived CDR1 and CDR2 are LGHDT and YNNKEL (reference sequence). The CDR3 has 14 amino acids. The CDR3 sequence is CASSQGPTGFGYTF. The CDR3 DNA is TGTGCCAGCAGCCAAGGCCCAACAGGGTTTGGCTACACCTTC.